This T cell receptor (beta chain) was retrieved from a study of identical twins. TCRdb re-called the 5' RACE reads through MiXCR, storing one row per CDR3 protein. The data contain about 240,000 distinct CDR3 sequences, 7.5% of them singletons. V gave up 2 bases and J gave up 4 bases; unmatched junction bases: 9. The CDR3 extends over 16 amino acids. In its sample, this clonotype was seen many times. Separately, the same data were catalogued under a study of yellow fever vaccine responses in identical twins.

The J gene is TRBJ2-3, the V gene TRBV12-3 or TRBV12-4; 7 bases agree with TRBD2. The sequenced material came from CD8+ T cells sorted from blood. The sequence was collected from a young woman in good health. CDR3 DNA: TGTGCCAGCAGTTTAACGGGGCCGGGGGGTTCAGATACGCAGTATTTT. Protein sequence: CASSLTGPGGSDTQYF.